This record looks at one T cell receptor (beta chain) sequence and its context. Which antigen it targets is not known. No base qualities exist here, and no much larger clone lies one base off it. This sample stems from a study of T cell responses to AZD1222 COVID-19 vaccine (dated by TCRdb to the early 2020s). Study-wide context: AZD1222 recipients given second doses at about 4 weeks or at about 12 weeks were pooled, since spike-specific TCR depth and breadth were not found to differ between the two schedules. A total of just over 230 trial participants underwent TCR sequencing, of whom roughly 210 had received two doses of AZD1222 and 26 had received two doses of the MenACWY control vaccine. Enrollment into the trials was organized by age into subgroups of 18-55, 56-69 and 70-plus years, and those subgroups contained 148, 28 and 57 TCR-sequenced participants, respectively.

The time point label on this specimen signifies: baseline before first vaccination. Samples from vaccinated people were obtained from the UK trials COV001 and COV002, which included a single-blind randomized controlled phase 2/3 trial of AZD1222 (ChAdOx1 nCoV-19) in healthy adults. Trial participant PBMC samples were collected at day 0 and day 28 after the second dose for TCRbeta chain sequencing. Study-level results and caveats: In the small 56-69-year group, the increase in depth fell short of significance, most likely because of low power. The whole spike protein was spanned by vaccine-associated CD4 TCRs, and dominant responses were seen in regions 160-218 and 743-854. No day 14 peak-response samples were available, so repertoires were characterized only after the peak T cell response. Reportedly, almost half of the unique spike-specific TCRs recognized epitopes lying outside the regions that are mutated in the B.1.351 and B.1.1.7 variants. Participants were mostly white British, with more females than males. The authors suggested clonal diversity may have been underestimated. Conclusions about previously exposed vaccinees were limited because only a handful of AZD1222 recipients were SARS-CoV-2 seropositive at baseline. A significant rise in spike-specific TCR breadth and depth was observed after two AZD1222 doses relative to day 0 and relative to MenACWY recipients.

The CDR3 regions of human TCRbeta chains were analyzed by immunosequencing. Per the authors' processing: Repertoire TCRs were matched against a reference library of SARS-CoV-2-specific TCRs generated with the MIRA antigen-specificity platform. Breadth was defined as the fraction of unique TCRs that were SARS-CoV-2-associated. Depth was defined as the fraction of total T cells that were SARS-CoV-2-associated. Each spike-specific TCR was assigned to its reactive spike region and to a CD4 or CD8 class using the MIRA data. Log10-transformed breadth and depth values were compared by one-way ANOVA with Sidak's multiple comparisons tests. Here the immuneACCESS table is served through TCRdb, limited to in-frame sequences with V and J called. Missing clones are a known gap in these copies; in checked studies unresolved V genes cover under half, and the rest lacks a known reason. V, J and clone size are those of that table, while D and trimming were read from the DNA. This sample lists approximately 140,000 clones; about 92% were detected once. Approximately 2% of the sample lies in the top ten.

This sample comprised peripheral blood, obtained on day 0 of AZD1222 vaccination. This TCR came from an adult in good health.

The sequenced DNA is TGCGCGGGGACTAGCGGGTACAATGAGCAGTTCTTC. This yields the protein CAGTSGYNEQFF. The V gene is TRBV29-1 and the J gene is TRBJ2-1, and 12 junctional nucleotides match TRBD2. Sequences SQVTM (CDR1) and ANQGSEA (CDR2) are obtained from the germline V gene. Inclusive of the bounding cysteine and phenylalanine, the CDR3 is 12 residues long. The only DNA kept is the CDR3, 36 bases in frame from the first base.